This T cell receptor beta chain was recovered during a study of T cell responses to AZD1222 COVID-19 vaccine. Sequencing was performed with immunoSEQ multiplex PCR; in TCRdb, only in-frame clones are kept and a portion is missing. The sample has about 140,000 clones; roughly 91% are singletons. The source of this sequence is an adult who received the AZD1222 COVID-19 vaccine. The sequencing here drew on peripheral blood, taken 28 days after the second AZD1222 dose.

DNA of the CDR3: TGTGCCAGTAGTCTAGGGATTAGGCTTAGCAATCAGCCCCAGCATTTT. Translated, it gives CASSLGIRLSNQPQHF. This chain connects TRBV19 to TRBJ1-5; D is ambiguous. Trimming took off 5 bases at V and 0 bases at J, with 14 bases between the two ends. CDR1 LNHDA and CDR2 SQIVND come from the germline V gene (reference sequence). CDR3 length: 16 residues.